A selection of T cell receptor beta chains follows, all from one sample in a study of blood T cell repertoires in COVID-19. Method: immunoSEQ multiplex PCR; TCRdb's copy keeps in-frame clones and lacks some. The sample yields some 200,000 clones, 80% to 90% seen once. Source material: peripheral blood. The receptor set was obtained from a woman older than 75 with COVID-19, enrolled during active disease. Each CDR3 is given with its conserved first and last residue. The order of the fields is D gene, CDR3 length, J gene, V gene, clone size, CDR3 DNA, CDR3 protein. The D gene is left open where the match is weak. For some rows the clone size is stated as once, few or many, or as a class when expanded; others skip it.

TRBD1	15	TRBJ2-3	TRBV4-1	.	TGCGCCAGCAGCCAAGCGGACAGGTGGACAGATACGCAGTATTTT	CASSQADRWTDTQYF
TRBD1	13	TRBJ1-4	TRBV7-2	.	TGTGCCAGCAGCCACGACAGGGGTGAAAAACTGTTTTTT	CASSHDRGEKLFF
.	14	TRBJ1-1	TRBV6-6	.	TGTGCCAGCAGTGGGGGGGCGGGGAACACTGAAGCTTTCTTT	CASSGGAGNTEAFF
.	15	TRBJ2-2	TRBV7-9	few	TGTGCCAGCAGCTCCCTCGGGGCGAACACCGGGGAGCTGTTTTTT	CASSSLGANTGELFF
.	13	TRBJ2-1	TRBV27	.	TGTGCCAGCAGTTCCTCCCCCTCGAATGAGCAGTTCTTC	CASSSSPSNEQFF
.	14	TRBJ2-5	TRBV7-7	.	TGTGCTAGCAGCTTAGCGCTCTCGGGAGAGACCCAGTACTTC	CASSLALSGETQYF
.	13	TRBJ1-5	TRBV7-2	.	TGTGCCAGCAGCCCAGAAGTCGCCGGGACCCAGCATTTT	CASSPEVAGTQHF
.	13	TRBJ2-5	TRBV19	.	TGTGCCAGCGCCGGGACACCTCAAGAGACCCAGTACTTC	CASAGTPQETQYF
TRBD2	16	TRBJ2-3	TRBV9	.	TGTGCCAGCAGCGTAGAAATAGCGGGGATTACAGATACGCAGTATTTT	CASSVEIAGITDTQYF
.	15	TRBJ2-5	TRBV6-2/TRBV6-3	.	TGTGCCAGCAGTTACCCCCAGGGGAGCAAAGAGACCCAGTACTTC	CASSYPQGSKETQYF
.	10	TRBJ1-2	TRBV28	.	TGTGCCAGCCGGGACTATGGCTACACCTTC	CASRDYGYTF
TRBD2	15	TRBJ2-1	TRBV18	few	TGTGCCAGCACCCTCTATAGCGGGGTCTACAATGAGCAGTTCTTC	CASTLYSGVYNEQFF
TRBD1	13	TRBJ1-1	TRBV28	.	TGTGCCAGCAGAATTGAAGGGGGCTTGAGAGCTTTCTTT	CASRIEGGLRAFF
.	12	TRBJ2-1	TRBV14	.	TGTGCCAGCAGCCATGGGACACCTGAGCAGTTCTTC	CASSHGTPEQFF
.	16	TRBJ1-5	TRBV7-9	.	TGTGCCAGCAGCTCATCAGGGAGGGGTCTTAATCAGCCCCAGCATTTT	CASSSSGRGLNQPQHF
TRBD2	15	TRBJ2-3	TRBV6-2/TRBV6-3	.	TGTGCCAGCAGTTACGGGACTAGCTTTCCAGATACGCAGTATTTT	CASSYGTSFPDTQYF
.	15	TRBJ2-1	TRBV10-3	.	TGTGCCATCAAACGAGGGGGGAGGGAGGACAATGAGCAGTTCTTC	CAIKRGGREDNEQFF
.	15	TRBJ1-4	TRBV27	.	TGTGCCAGCAGTCGCGTGTATGCAACTAATGAAAAACTGTTTTTT	CASSRVYATNEKLFF
TRBD1	14	TRBJ1-5	TRBV7-2	.	TGTGCCAGCAGCACGGGACAGCCTAATCAGCCCCAGCATTTT	CASSTGQPNQPQHF
.	12	TRBJ2-7	TRBV18	once	TGTGCCAGCTCACTGGGACAAGACGAGCAGTACTTC	CASSLGQDEQYF
TRBD1	15	TRBJ1-2	TRBV5-1	.	TGCGCCAGCAGCTTACCTACCGGGACAGGGCGTGGCTACACCTTC	CASSLPTGTGRGYTF
TRBD2	14	TRBJ2-1	TRBV5-1	few	TGCGCCAGCAGCTTGAGGGCGGGGGACAATGAGCAGTTCTTC	CASSLRAGDNEQFF
.	13	TRBJ1-2	TRBV3-1/TRBV3-2	.	TGTGCCAGCAGCCAAGCCGGTCACGGGGGCTACACCTTC	CASSQAGHGGYTF
.	12	TRBJ2-3	TRBV14	few	TGTGCCAGCAGCCAACTCGCAGATACGCAGTATTTT	CASSQLADTQYF
.	14	TRBJ2-5	TRBV7-8	.	TGTGCCAGCAGCTTAATGGCAGCGAGGGAGACCCAGTACTTC	CASSLMAARETQYF
.	16	TRBJ1-6	TRBV4-3	.	TGCGCCAGCAGCCTCACTGTCGGGTCTGCTTCATCACCCCTCCACTTT	CASSLTVGSASSPLHF
.	14	TRBJ2-5	TRBV25-1	.	TGTGCCAGCAGTGTCACAGGGTTGCAAGAGACCCAGTACTTC	CASSVTGLQETQYF
.	11	TRBJ1-1	TRBV6-5	.	TGTGCCAGCAGCGGGAACACTGAAGCTTTCTTT	CASSGNTEAFF
TRBD2	19	TRBJ2-5	TRBV27	.	TGTGCCAGCAGTATACAGTTGGGAAGGGGTAGCGGGGCCCGCGAGACCCAGTACTTC	CASSIQLGRGSGARETQYF
TRBD2	17	TRBJ2-2	TRBV7-8	.	TGTGCCAGCAGCTTCCGTTCACTAGCGGGGGTCACCGGGGAGCTGTTTTTT	CASSFRSLAGVTGELFF
.	16	TRBJ1-2	TRBV15	.	TGTGCCACCAGCAGAGAAGGAAGGAGCCTGAACTATGGCTACACCTTC	CATSREGRSLNYGYTF
.	15	TRBJ1-1	TRBV19	few	TGTGCCAGTAGCCTAATTGACAGACTGAACACTGAAGCTTTCTTT	CASSLIDRLNTEAFF
.	17	TRBJ1-3	TRBV21-1	.	TGTGCCAGCAGCAAAGGTGGTAAAGGGGATTTTGGAAACACCATATATTTT	CASSKGGKGDFGNTIYF
.	11	TRBJ1-1	TRBV18	.	TGTGCCAGCTCACCCGGGACAGAAGCTTTCTTT	CASSPGTEAFF
.	13	TRBJ1-4	TRBV30	.	TGTGCCTGGAGTGCAGCAGGGGTTGGGAAACTGTTTTTT	CAWSAAGVGKLFF
.	12	TRBJ1-5	TRBV7-2	.	TGTGCCAGCAGCTTCCAGAAACAGCCCCAGCATTTT	CASSFQKQPQHF
.	15	TRBJ1-3	TRBV19	once	TGTGCCAGTAGTATCTCTCTCGTCTCTGGAAACACCATATATTTT	CASSISLVSGNTIYF
.	14	TRBJ1-5	TRBV28	.	TGTGCCAGCAGACCAGGACAGAACAATCAGCCCCAGCATTTT	CASRPGQNNQPQHF
.	13	TRBJ1-2	TRBV7-2	.	TGTGCCAGCAGATTTTATCTTAACTATGGCTACACCTTC	CASRFYLNYGYTF
.	17	TRBJ2-3	TRBV7-2	.	TGTGCCAGCAGCTGGCCCCGGGAGCCGGGACCTACAGATACGCAGTATTTT	CASSWPREPGPTDTQYF
TRBD2	16	TRBJ2-2	TRBV6-1	.	TGTGCCAGCAGTGAGGCTAGCGGGGCGATCACCGGGGAGCTGTTTTTT	CASSEASGAITGELFF
.	14	TRBJ1-6	TRBV3-1/TRBV3-2	.	TGTGCCAGCAGCCAAGATCCAGGCAATTCACCCCTCCACTTT	CASSQDPGNSPLHF
TRBD1	15	TRBJ2-3	TRBV27	.	TGTGCCAGCAGCCAGCGGACAGGAGCGACAGATACGCAGTATTTT	CASSQRTGATDTQYF
.	16	TRBJ1-2	TRBV5-4	.	TGTGCCAGCAGCCGGGGAGCTCTTAGAACTAACTATGGCTACACCTTC	CASSRGALRTNYGYTF